The 20 T cell receptor beta chains presented below share a single source sample, sequenced in a study of blood T cell repertoires in COVID-19. Assay used: immunoSEQ multiplex PCR; TCRdb lists only in-frame clones, some missing. The data show 300,000 to 450,000 clones, roughly nine tenths seen once. The source material was PBMCs or T cells enriched from blood (not recorded which). The receptors stem from a man younger than 30 who had recovered from COVID-19.

This CDR3 is CASSITGGGPQHF. In nucleotides, the CDR3 is TGTGCCAGTAGTATAACAGGCGGGGGGCCCCAGCATTTT. This sequence joins TRBV19 and TRBJ1-5; a possible D gene is TRBD1 (5 bases). The CDR3 covers 13 residues. Between the trimmed V and J ends, which lost 2 bases and 9 bases, there was a span of 11 bases. CDR1 is LNHDA and CDR2 is SQIVND in the germline V gene (reference sequence).

The V gene is TRBV18, the J gene TRBJ2-2, with 12 bases matching TRBD2. CDR1 is KGHSH, CDR2 LQKENI, per germline. The CDR3 totals 15 residues. The V segment lost 4 bases and the J segment 5 bases; nucleotides outside the gene matches: 2. This chain's CDR3 is CASSRLAGETGELFF. In DNA form, the CDR3 reads TGTGCCAGCTCACGACTAGCGGGAGAAACCGGGGAGCTGTTTTTT.

V gene TRBV25-1 combines with J gene TRBJ1-1; a possible D gene is TRBD1 (6 bases). Germline V CDR1 and CDR2: MGHDK, SYGVNS. Between the trimmed V and J ends, which lost 4 bases and 6 bases, there was a span of 12 bases. The length of the CDR3 is 13 residues. As DNA, the CDR3 is TGTGCCAGCAGTGCGGGAGGGGGGGCTGAAGCTTTCTTT. It is translated as CASSAGGGAEAFF.

This clone has only one observation. The chain links TRBV7-3 to TRBJ2-1; 10 nucleotides line up with TRBD2. Per germline, CDR1 SGHTA and CDR2 FQGTGA. V shed 5 bases and J 16 bases; nucleotides not matched to a gene: 14. The CDR3 is 14 residues long. DNA of the CDR3: TGTGCCAGCAGCCCACAAACTTCTAGCGGGAGAATATTCTTC. Translation gives CASSPQTSSGRIFF.

This sequence joins TRBV10-3 and TRBJ1-2; 7 positions match TRBD1. The J segment lost 2 bases and the V segment lost 10 bases, leaving 4 bases of the junction unmatched. This CDR3 spans 12 amino acids. The germline V gene encodes CDR1 ENHRY and CDR2 SYGVKD. CDR3 region: CATLQGNYGYTF. CDR3 nucleotide sequence: TGTGCCACCTTACAGGGGAACTATGGCTACACCTTC.

This clone was detected once. The chain recombines TRBV27 with TRBJ1-4; D uncertain. CDR3 length: 16 residues. The V gene's germline CDR1 is MNHEY and CDR2 SMNVEV (reference sequence). V lost 5 bases, J lost 7 bases, and 20 bases lay in between. The CDR3 DNA is TGTGCCAGCAGTAGCGCGGGAGGGCGTTGGGGTGAAAAACTGTTTTTT. It encodes CASSSAGGRWGEKLFF.

The V and J genes are TRBV4-1 and TRBJ1-6, with D possibly being TRBD1 (6 bases). CDR3 length equals 15 residues. Per the germline V gene, CDR1 is MGHRA and CDR2 is YSYEKL. Trimming took off 8 bases at V and 9 bases at J, with 20 bases between the two ends. DNA of the CDR3: TGCGCCAGCCGCTTTATCCAGGGGTCCGGTTCACCCCTCCACTTT. This encodes CASRFIQGSGSPLHF.

The CDR3 coding sequence is TGTGCCAGTAGTCCCCGGACAGGGGTAGGCACCGGGGAGCTGTTTTTT. It translates to CASSPRTGVGTGELFF. This rearrangement joins TRBV19 to TRBJ2-2; 9 bases line up with TRBD1. Losses at the gene ends were 5 bases for V and 4 bases for J; bases not matched to a gene: 8. CDR3 length: 16 residues. Germline V gene lookup returns CDR1 LNHDA and CDR2 SQIVND (reference sequence).

Regarding this clone: The sample holds other DNA sequences that translate to the same CDR3. V gene TRBV5-1 combines with J gene TRBJ2-1, with 14 bases lining up with TRBD2. With 4 bases clipped from V and 0 bases from J, the junction kept 3 bases outside the gene matches. This CDR3 has 17 residues. The germline CDR1 and CDR2 sequences are SGHRS and YFSETQ. In DNA form, the CDR3 reads TGCGCCAGCAGCCCCGGGACTAGCGGGAGCTCCTACAATGAGCAGTTCTTC. As protein: CASSPGTSGSSYNEQFF.

The V and J genes are TRBV11-2 and TRBJ1-2, with D possibly matching TRBD1 (5 bases). The germline V and J ends were trimmed by 5 bases and 6 bases, with 13 bases remaining between them. The CDR3 is 13 residues long. Germline CDR1 reads SGHAT; CDR2 reads FQNNGV. The CDR3, as DNA: TGTGCCAGCAGCCAGACAGTCATCCATGGCTACACCTTC. It translates to CASSQTVIHGYTF.

V is TRBV30 and J is TRBJ2-7; 7 positions agree with TRBD1. This CDR3 contains 12 residues. Trimming at V came to 5 bases and at J to 1 base, leaving 2 bases not matched to a gene. In germline, CDR1 is GTSNPN, CDR2 SVGIG (reference sequence). DNA for the CDR3: TGTGCCTGGGGGGACAGATCCTACGAGCAGTACTTC. It translates to CAWGDRSYEQYF.

J is TRBJ2-5 and V is TRBV5-6, with 7 bases matching TRBD2. The germline V gene encodes CDR1 SGHDT and CDR2 YYEEEE. CDR3 size: 14 residues. V was pared by 2 bases and J by 5 bases, with 6 bases of the junction left unmatched. Here the CDR3 DNA reads TGTGCCAGCAGCTTCAGCGGGGCTGGGGAGACCCAGTACTTC. This translates into CASSFSGAGETQYF.

The chain is built from TRBV10-3 and TRBJ2-5; 13 bases are a match to TRBD2. CDR3 length: 19 residues. CDR1 ENHRY and CDR2 SYGVKD come from the germline V gene. J was trimmed by 4 bases and V by 8 bases; bases with no gene match: 19. The CDR3 protein is CAIPPRTSGSKRAAETQYF. CDR3 nucleotides: TGTGCCATCCCCCCTCGGACTAGCGGGAGCAAACGGGCGGCAGAGACCCAGTACTTC.

This chain connects TRBV5-1 to TRBJ2-2; TRBD1 agrees at 7 bases. The CDR3 runs to 15 residues. V shed 4 bases and J 2 bases; nucleotides not matched to a gene: 5. Germline loops: CDR1 SGHRS, CDR2 YFSETQ. CDR3 DNA: TGCGCCAGCAGCCTAGGGACAGTTAACACCGGGGAGCTGTTTTTT. Protein: CASSLGTVNTGELFF.

The chain has TRBV28 and TRBJ1-2, with 8 bases fitting TRBD1. V dropped 6 bases and J dropped 8; count of bases not matched to a gene: 8. This CDR3 contains 13 residues. CDR1 and CDR2 from the germline V gene are MDHEN and SYDVKM. DNA of the CDR3: TGTGCCAGCAGCAAGGACAGGGATGGGGGCTACACCTTC. Amino acids: CASSKDRDGGYTF.

The chain has TRBV15 and TRBJ1-2, with 8 nucleotides matching TRBD1. This CDR3 comprises 14 residues. The germline gives CDR1 LNHNV, CDR2 YYDKDF (reference sequence). After removal of 5 bases from V and 4 bases from J, the junction contained 6 bases not matched to a gene. The CDR3: CATSGGQGGYGYTF. The CDR3 nucleotides are TGTGCCACCAGCGGTGGACAGGGAGGCTATGGCTACACCTTC.

This chain links TRBV27 with TRBJ2-2; no clear D. V lost 2 bases and J lost 5, with 6 bases in between. The CDR3 totals 13 residues. CDR1 MNHEY and CDR2 SMNVEV come from the germline V gene (reference sequence). CDR3 DNA: TGTGCCAGCAGTTTACTCCCTACCGGGGAGCTGTTTTTT. Translating it yields CASSLLPTGELFF.

Here the CDR3 DNA reads TGTGCCAGCACTGGACAGCTGAACACCGGGGAGCTGTTTTTT. Translating it yields CASTGQLNTGELFF. The chain combines TRBV27 with TRBJ2-2, with a tentative D call TRBD1 (6 bases). The CDR3 has 14 residues. Trimming took 7 bases from V and 1 from J, leaving 10 bases between them. Germline-derived CDR1 and CDR2 are MNHEY and SMNVEV (reference sequence).

This clone was recorded only once. V usage is TRBV25-1 and J usage is TRBJ1-5, with a possible D match to TRBD1 (6 bases). The CDR3 runs 17 residues. The V gene lost 3 bases and the J gene lost 0 bases, with 15 bases spanning the gap. CDR1 is MGHDK, CDR2 SYGVNS, per germline. The CDR3 here is CASSDARDKYSNQPQHF. Written as DNA, the CDR3 is TGTGCCAGCAGTGACGCCCGGGACAAATATAGCAATCAGCCCCAGCATTTT.

The rearrangement joins TRBV27 to TRBJ1-4; possible D gene TRBD1, 5 bases. CDR3 size: 18 residues. Per germline, CDR1 MNHEY and CDR2 SMNVEV (reference sequence). V was pared by 3 bases and J by 0 bases, with 17 bases between. Written as DNA, the CDR3 is TGTGCCAGCAGTTTCCGTCTGGCAGGGTCCCCAACTAATGAAAAACTGTTTTTT. As protein: CASSFRLAGSPTNEKLFF.